Below, 19 T cell receptor beta chains from the same sample are listed, as sequenced in a study of shared clonotypes between healthy human individuals. Profiling relied on immunoSEQ multiplex PCR, and the TCRdb table lists in-frame clones only, not all of them. The repertoire includes roughly 640,000 clones, approximately 74% of them detected once, and approximately 1.8% sits in the top ten. Sequenced: memory CD4+ T cells sorted from blood. Subset given: CD45RA-negative fraction. These receptors were obtained from a woman aged 30 to 39 in good health.

The chain is built from TRBV19 and TRBJ2-2; possible D gene TRBD1, 6 bases. CDR1 and CDR2 from the germline V gene are LNHDA and SQIVND (reference sequence). The CDR3 consists of 12 residues. Trimming took 10 bases from V and 5 from J, leaving 11 bases between them. As DNA, the CDR3 is TGTGCCACTAGGACAGCAACCGGGGAGCTGTTTTTT. It encodes CATRTATGELFF.

The chain links TRBV5-1 to TRBJ2-1, with 9 bases identical to TRBD1. Germline CDR1 SGHRS, CDR2 YFSETQ. CDR3 length: 15 amino acids. Trimming took 0 bases from V and 10 from J; bases not matched to a gene: 8. CDR3 sequence reads: CASSLGDRDYGEQFF. The DNA for the CDR3 is TGCGCCAGCAGCTTGGGGGACAGGGACTACGGGGAGCAGTTCTTC.

CDR3 residues: CASSMAGDSYNEQFF. CDR3 in DNA: TGTGCCAGTAGTATGGCGGGGGATTCCTACAATGAGCAGTTCTTC. V usage is TRBV19 and J usage is TRBJ2-1; TRBD2 agrees at 7 bases. The V segment lost 3 bases and the J segment 1 base; nucleotides outside the gene matches: 3. The CDR3 covers 15 residues. CDR1 is LNHDA, CDR2 SQIVND, per germline (reference sequence).

This chain uses TRBV2 with TRBJ2-5, with D perhaps TRBD1 or TRBD2 (5 bases each). The germline V gene has CDR1 SNHLY and CDR2 FYNNEI. This CDR3 comprises 13 residues. V was pared by 3 bases and J by 5 bases, with 10 bases between. In DNA, the CDR3 is TGTGCCAGCAGTGATGGGGGACCCGAGACCCAGTACTTC. Amino acid sequence: CASSDGGPETQYF.

The V call is TRBV7-9, the J call TRBJ2-7; D gene ambiguous. The CDR3 is made up of 13 amino acids. Germline values: CDR1 SEHNR, CDR2 FQNEAQ (reference sequence). Trimming stripped 2 bases from V and 5 bases from J, with 10 bases between. In DNA, the CDR3 is TGTGCCAGCAGCTTAATGAGTGTCCACGAGCAGTACTTC. Its translation is CASSLMSVHEQYF.

The rearrangement links TRBV10-2 to TRBJ1-1, with D possibly TRBD1 on 6 matching bases. Per the germline V gene, CDR1 is WSHSY and CDR2 is SAAADI. V was trimmed by 4 bases and J by 4 bases, leaving 16 bases between them. There are 15 residues in the CDR3. CDR3 DNA sequence: TGCGCCAGCAGTGGGAGCCGGGGGCGAGGCACTGAAGCTTTCTTT. This sequence encodes CASSGSRGRGTEAFF.

The CDR3 nucleotides are TGTGCCAGCAGTGCTAGCAGGGCGGCTGGCTACACCTTC. Protein product: CASSASRAAGYTF. The V call is TRBV25-1, the J call TRBJ1-2, with D possibly TRBD1 on 5 matching bases. V was clipped by 4 bases and J by 7 bases, with 13 bases between them. The CDR3 contains 13 residues. Germline lookup yields CDR1 MGHDK and CDR2 SYGVNS.

The CDR3 spells CASSLAGGVREKLFF. CDR3 sequence (DNA): TGTGCCAGCAGCTTAGCTGGAGGGGTTCGCGAAAAACTGTTTTTT. The rearrangement links TRBV7-9 to TRBJ1-4; tentative D call: TRBD1 (5 bases). Germline V gives CDR1 SEHNR, CDR2 FQNEAQ (reference sequence). Trimming pared 0 bases from V and 8 bases from J, leaving 13 bases between. This CDR3 region has 15 residues. Using reference TRBV7-9 and TRBJ1-4 for the parts outside the CDR3, the full variable domain is DTGVSQNPRHKITKRGQNVTFRCDPISEHNRLYWYRQTLGQGPEFLTYFQNEAQLEKSRLLSDRFSAERPKGSFSTLEIQRTEQGDSAMYLCASSLAGGVREKLFFGSGTQLSVL.

The chain is built from TRBV19 and TRBJ1-5; TRBD1 matches 7 bases. The CDR3 loop spans 15 amino acids. Germline-derived CDR1 and CDR2 are LNHDA and SQIVND (reference sequence). After removal of 1 base from V and 5 bases from J, the junction contained 5 bases not matched to a gene. The CDR3 nucleotides read TGTGCCAGTAGTATAGGACAGGGCAGCGATCAGCCCCAGCATTTT. Translated: CASSIGQGSDQPQHF.

This chain connects TRBV10-2 to TRBJ2-1; TRBD2 matches at 14 bases. Looked up from germline, CDR1 is WSHSY and CDR2 is SAAADI. Losses at the gene ends were 2 bases for V and 12 bases for J; bases not matched to a gene: 6. This CDR3 is 15 amino acids long. The CDR3 spells CASSETRTSGRRQFF. For the CDR3, the DNA is TGCGCCAGCAGTGAGACACGGACTAGCGGGAGGAGGCAGTTCTTC.

The gene calls are TRBV7-7 and TRBJ2-1; 7 bases fit TRBD2. V was pared by 4 bases and J by 5 bases, with 8 bases of the junction left unmatched. CDR1 SSHAT and CDR2 FNYEAQ come from the germline V gene (reference sequence). The CDR3 has 15 residues. CDR3 nucleotides: TGTGCCAGCAGCTCCCGACCCCGGGGGGACAATGAGCAGTTCTTC. Translation gives CASSSRPRGDNEQFF.

V gene TRBV7-2 combines with J gene TRBJ2-1, with 11 bases aligning to TRBD2. Germline values: CDR1 SGHTA, CDR2 FQGNSA. The CDR3 consists of 17 residues. The V and J ends lost 1 base and 4 bases, in that order; junction bases with no gene match: 6. The CDR3: CASSLGTSGLGYNEQFF. The CDR3 nucleotides are TGTGCCAGCAGCTTAGGGACTAGCGGGCTCGGGTACAATGAGCAGTTCTTC.

The chain uses TRBV2 and TRBJ1-1, with D possibly matching TRBD1 (5 bases). Trimming removed 3 bases from V and 0 bases from J, with 11 bases in between. Germline V gives CDR1 SNHLY, CDR2 FYNNEI. The CDR3 is 15 residues long. DNA for the CDR3: TGTGCCAGCAGTGAGTCTGGGGGTTTGAACACTGAAGCTTTCTTT. Translation: CASSESGGLNTEAFF.

The rearrangement uses TRBV5-1 and TRBJ1-1, with a tentative D call TRBD1 (5 bases). V shed 1 base and J shed 3 bases, with 10 bases lying between them. CDR3 length: 14 residues. From germline, CDR1 is SGHRS and CDR2 YFSETQ. The CDR3 DNA follows: TGCGCCAGCAGCTTGTTTGCGGGGCACACTGAAGCTTTCTTT. This encodes CASSLFAGHTEAFF.

This clone was counted a few times. The sample carries other DNA sequences with the same CDR3. The rearrangement joins TRBV19 to TRBJ2-5; D might be TRBD1 (5 bases). The CDR3 extends over 13 amino acids. Germline V gene sequence: CDR1 LNHDA, CDR2 SQIVND (reference sequence). V was clipped by 4 bases and J by 4 bases, with 10 bases between them. CDR3 nucleotides: TGTGCCAGTAGTAAGGGGTCTTCAGAGACCCAGTACTTC. Protein sequence: CASSKGSSETQYF.

V usage is TRBV27 and J usage is TRBJ2-5; tentatively, D is TRBD2 (7 bases). Germline V CDR1 and CDR2: MNHEY, SMNVEV (reference sequence). The CDR3 is 15 residues long. V lost 6 bases, J lost 6 bases, and 20 bases lay in between. CDR3 sequence: CASSPGRGIRQTQYF. CDR3 DNA sequence: TGTGCCAGCAGCCCTGGGAGGGGGATTCGACAGACCCAGTACTTC.

This chain links TRBV13 with TRBJ2-6; a weak D match, TRBD1 (6 bases). V shed 6 bases and J shed 0 bases, with 9 bases lying between them. CDR1 is PRHDT, CDR2 FYEKMQ, per germline (reference sequence). CDR3 length equals 15 residues. CDR3 sequence reads: CASSPDSSGANVLTF. The CDR3 DNA is TGTGCCAGCAGTCCGGACAGCTCTGGGGCCAACGTCCTGACTTTC.

V is TRBV6-5 and J is TRBJ2-1; 8 bases are a match to TRBD2. This CDR3 contains 14 residues. V lost 6 bases, J lost 2 bases, and 3 bases stayed unmatched. Germline CDR1 reads MNHEY; CDR2 reads SVGAGI. CDR3 protein: CASRELAAYNEQFF. The DNA for the CDR3 is TGTGCCAGCAGGGAACTAGCGGCCTACAATGAGCAGTTCTTC.

The rearrangement joins TRBV30 to TRBJ2-5; 9 bases match TRBD1. The germline CDR1 and CDR2 sequences are GTSNPN and SVGIG (reference sequence). CDR3 length: 15 amino acids. The V segment lost 2 bases and the J segment 5 bases; nucleotides outside the gene matches: 9. The DNA for the CDR3 is TGTGCCTGGAGTTTGGACAGGGGTCTTGAGGAGACCCAGTACTTC. The encoded protein is CAWSLDRGLEETQYF.